This TCR beta chain was documented in a study of blood T cell repertoires in COVID-19. Overall study: Some COVID-19 samples were acute and others convalescent; all came from the United States, Italy and Spain.

In germline, CDR1 is LNHDA, CDR2 SQIVND (reference sequence). Trimming at V came to 4 bases and at J to 5 bases, leaving 11 bases not matched to a gene. The CDR3 extends over 16 amino acids. Authors' data handling: Researchers report that nucleated cell counts were estimated from reference gene primer amplification. Sequenced by immunoSEQ multiplex PCR; TCRdb stores in-frame clones only, minus some. D and trimming come from the DNA, and the V and J calls and clone size come from that table. This table holds roughly 89,000 clones, 80% found once. The specimen was peripheral blood. This chain joins TRBV19 and TRBJ2-3; TRBD2 matches at 8 bases. This clonotype was obtained from a woman in her seventies with acute or convalescent COVID-19. The CDR3 DNA reads as TGTGCCAGTAGTAAAAGGGGCGGGGGGCCTAAAGATACGCAGTATTTT. This translates into CASSKRGGGPKDTQYF.